This TCR beta chain was identified during a study of technical replicates of blood from several donors. V shed 6 bases and J 1 base; nucleotides not matched to a gene: 1. CDR1 SGHDN and CDR2 FVKESK come from the germline V gene. This CDR3 is 15 amino acids long. Clones were sequenced by immunoSEQ multiplex PCR, and TCRdb holds only the in-frame ones, with some missing. The table has tens of thousands of clones, 85% to 95% seen once. Material for sequencing was T cells isolated from PBMCs. This TCR came from a human donor in good health. The chain is built from TRBV14 and TRBJ2-3; the match to TRBD2 covers 13 bases. CDR3 amino acids: CASSGLAGGTDTQYF. The DNA for the CDR3 is TGTGCCAGCAGTGGACTAGCGGGAGGCACAGATACGCAGTATTTT.